This section outlines one TCR beta chain sequence together with its context. No antigen is known for it. The sample originates from a study of T cells expressing NK-cell markers. For the study at large: Sequencing of TCR beta repertoires drew on sorted CD3+CD56+NKG2C+, CD3+CD56+NKG2C- and CD3+CD56-NKG2C+ T cells. One of eight sequenced donors was HCMV-seronegative; the other seven were seropositive. Study-level results: Of the CD8+ T cell pool in five or six donors, roughly 1.0-8% was accounted for by dominant NKG2C+ clonotypes. In a few donors, dominant clonotypes made up about 25-60.1% of CD3+CD56-NKG2C+ cells.

TCRdb re-called the 5' RACE reads; one entry per CDR3 protein, DNA not given. In all, the sample yields a few hundred thousand distinct CDR3 sequences. Germline assignment: CDR1 SGHRS and CDR2 YFSETQ. The CDR3 contains 16 residues. Sequenced material: blood T cells: a sorted CD56 or NKG2C T cell subset, CD4+ or CD8+ T cells, or bulk PBMC T cells (not recorded which). The chain has TRBV5-1 and TRBJ2-3; the D call of TRBD2 rests on TCRdb alone, since no DNA is present to check it. The clonotype originates from a man aged 18 to 30 in good health. The CDR3 spells CASSLASGLGTGTQYF.